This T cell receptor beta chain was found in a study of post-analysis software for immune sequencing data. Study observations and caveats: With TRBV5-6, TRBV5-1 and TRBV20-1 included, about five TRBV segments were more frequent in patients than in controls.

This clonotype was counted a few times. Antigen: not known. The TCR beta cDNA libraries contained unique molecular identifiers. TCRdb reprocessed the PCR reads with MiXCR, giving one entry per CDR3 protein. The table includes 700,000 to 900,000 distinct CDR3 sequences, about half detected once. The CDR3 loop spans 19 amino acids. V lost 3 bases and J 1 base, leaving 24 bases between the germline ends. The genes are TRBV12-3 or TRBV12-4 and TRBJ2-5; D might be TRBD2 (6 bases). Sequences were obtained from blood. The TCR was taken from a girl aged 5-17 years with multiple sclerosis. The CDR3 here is CASSFALLVADPPQETQYF. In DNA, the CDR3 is TGTGCCAGCAGTTTTGCCCTGTTGGTAGCGGACCCCCCCCAAGAGACCCAGTACTTC.